The sequence of this T cell receptor (beta chain) was determined in a study of blood T cell repertoires in COVID-19. Study-wide context: The samples span acute and convalescent COVID-19 from the United States, Italy and Spain. From T cells, B-cell-depleted T cells, or PBMCs came the material, which was cDNA or gDNA.

This clone came up once. As originally analysed: Amplification of reference gene primers was used by the study to estimate nucleated cell counts. TCRdb's table, derived via immunoSEQ multiplex PCR, lists solely in-frame clones and lacks some. That table furnishes V, J and clone size, whereas the DNA furnished D and trimming. The sample has over 65,000 clones, approximately 86% seen once; the top ten hold around 6%. Seattle's cohort entered during active infection and was followed longitudinally. Germline values: CDR1 MNHEY, CDR2 SVGEGT. The CDR3 contains 13 residues. With 5 bases removed from V and 3 bases from J, the gap between germline ends came to 10 bases.

This receptor was taken from a man older than 75 with COVID-19, enrolled during active disease. Sequencing input: peripheral blood. The gene calls are TRBV6-2 or TRBV6-3 and TRBJ1-1, with unresolved D. CDR3 amino acids: CASSPQVHTEAFF. In DNA, the CDR3 is TGTGCCAGCAGTCCGCAGGTACACACTGAAGCTTTCTTT.